The 5 T cell receptor beta chains below come from one sample, sequenced in a study of T-cell reconstitution after alpha-beta-depleted transplantation in children. Unique molecular identifiers were incorporated into the prepared TCRbeta library. A single record per CDR3 protein comes from TCRdb applying MiXCR to the PCR reads. The table has just under 550,000 distinct CDR3 sequences, about 16% seen once. The sample here was PBMCs from the stem cell graft donor, taken from the stem cell graft. Every receptor here comes from a human donor who donated a stem cell graft to a child with acute lymphoblastic leukemia.

This clonotype came up a few times. V is TRBV12-3 or TRBV12-4 and J is TRBJ2-1; a possible D gene is TRBD2 (5 bases). The CDR3 totals 13 residues. The V gene lost 3 bases and the J gene lost 7 bases, with 10 bases spanning the gap. CDR3 coding DNA: TGTGCCAGCAGTTTGGTACTAGGTAATGAGCAGTTCTTC. This encodes CASSLVLGNEQFF.

The CDR3 loop reads CASSWALGGSYNEQFF. Written as DNA, the CDR3 is TGCGCCAGCAGCTGGGCGCTAGGCGGCTCCTACAATGAGCAGTTCTTC. This rearrangement joins TRBV5-1 to TRBJ2-1; D gene ambiguous. V dropped 3 bases and J dropped 0 bases, with 13 bases sitting between them. The CDR3 length is 16 residues. The germline CDR1 and CDR2 sequences are SGHRS and YFSETQ.

The chain uses TRBV4-1 and TRBJ2-1; possibly TRBD2 for D (6 bases). Germline lookup yields CDR1 MGHRA and CDR2 YSYEKL. CDR3 length equals 16 residues. Trimming removed 0 bases at V and 3 bases at J, with 12 bases between. The CDR3 sequence: CASSQEASAHYNEQFF. The CDR3 nucleotides are TGCGCCAGCAGCCAAGAGGCTAGCGCTCACTACAATGAGCAGTTCTTC.

Only a few counts were recorded for this clonotype. J is TRBJ2-2 and V is TRBV20-1; D call uncertain. The CDR3 is 12 amino acids. Germline V CDR1 and CDR2: DFQATT, SNEGSKA (reference sequence). V lost 3 bases to trimming and J lost 5 bases, with 7 bases between them. CDR3 loop: CSARHKTGELFF. DNA for the CDR3: TGCAGTGCTAGGCACAAAACCGGGGAGCTGTTTTTT.

V usage is TRBV9 and J usage is TRBJ2-5; 10 bases agree with TRBD2. V was clipped by 4 bases and J by 5 bases; unmatched bases: 2. Germline-derived CDR1 and CDR2 are SGDLS and YYNGEE. CDR3 length equals 13 residues. The CDR3 is CASSTSGIETQYF. The CDR3 nucleotides are TGTGCCAGCAGCACTAGCGGGATTGAGACCCAGTACTTC.